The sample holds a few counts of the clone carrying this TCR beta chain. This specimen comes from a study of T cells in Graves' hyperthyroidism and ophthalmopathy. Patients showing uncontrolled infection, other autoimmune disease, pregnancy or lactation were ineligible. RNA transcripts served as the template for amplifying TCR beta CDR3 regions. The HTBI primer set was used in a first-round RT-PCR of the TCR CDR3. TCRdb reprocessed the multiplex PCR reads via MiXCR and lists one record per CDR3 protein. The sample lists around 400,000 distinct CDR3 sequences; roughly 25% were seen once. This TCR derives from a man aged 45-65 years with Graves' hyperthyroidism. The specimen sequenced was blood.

The CDR3 loop reads CASSLTQGHEQYF. CDR3 DNA: TGCGCCAGCAGCTTGACCCAGGGCCACGAGCAGTACTTC. The V call is TRBV5-1, the J call TRBJ2-7; D might be TRBD1 (5 bases). The germline V and J ends were trimmed by 1 base and 5 bases, with 10 bases remaining between them. The CDR3 runs 13 residues. Germline-derived CDR1 and CDR2 are SGHRS and YFSETQ.